Each of the 15 T cell receptor beta chains below was sequenced from the same sample in a study of blood T cell repertoires in COVID-19. TCRdb's table, derived via immunoSEQ multiplex PCR, lists solely in-frame clones and lacks some. The repertoire holds 110,000 to 150,000 clones, with around 82% as singletons. The sample consisted of peripheral blood. These TCRs come from a human donor in a cohort sampled during active COVID-19.

This clone was counted only a few times. The CDR3 sequence: CAISESRGGGAEAFF. The CDR3 region has the DNA TGTGCCATCAGTGAGTCCAGAGGGGGAGGGGCTGAAGCTTTCTTT. The chain employs TRBV10-3 and TRBJ1-1, with D possibly being TRBD1 (6 bases). The germline V gene has CDR1 ENHRY and CDR2 SYGVKD. Trimming stripped 0 bases from V and 6 bases from J, with 14 bases between. The CDR3 sequence is 15 residues long.

The rearrangement uses TRBV3-1 (or the pseudogene TRBV3-2) and TRBJ2-1; 12 nucleotides match TRBD2. Trimming removed 4 bases from V and 5 bases from J; junction bases left unmatched: 18. The CDR3 runs 20 residues. The germline V gene encodes CDR1 LGHDT and CDR2 YNNKEL (reference sequence). CDR3 sequence (DNA): TGTGCCAGCAGCCGGCAGCTGGCTAGCGGGAGGGAGGGGGCACACAATGAGCAGTTCTTC. Encoded protein: CASSRQLASGREGAHNEQFF.

The chain carries TRBV5-4 and TRBJ2-5, with unresolved D. V lost 5 bases to trimming and J lost 4 bases, with 9 bases between them. Looked up from germline, CDR1 is SGHNT and CDR2 is YYREEE (reference sequence). The CDR3 has 12 amino acids. The CDR3 region is CASSPRRETQYF. Here the CDR3 DNA reads TGTGCCAGCAGTCCGCGGAGAGAGACCCAGTACTTC. Full variable domain (missing parts from reference TRBV5-4 and TRBJ2-5): ETGVTQSPTHLIKTRGQQVTLRCSSQSGHNTVSWYQQALGQGPQFIFQYYREEENGRGNFPPRFSGLQFPNYSSELNVNALELDDSALYLCASSPRRETQYFGPGTRLLVL.

CDR3 coding DNA: TGTGCCAGCAGCTTGGAGGCGGGACAGGGACTCGAGCAGTACGTC. Translating it yields CASSLEAGQGLEQYV. This rearrangement joins TRBV5-5 to TRBJ2-7, with 9 bases identical to TRBD1. Per the germline V gene, CDR1 is SGHKS and CDR2 is YYEKEE (reference sequence). Trimming cost V 0 bases and J 6 bases; bases outside gene matches: 7. This CDR3 contains 15 residues.

The J gene is TRBJ1-6, the V gene TRBV19, with a weak D call TRBD1 (5 bases). The CDR3 runs to 14 residues. CDR1 is LNHDA and CDR2 is SQIVND in the germline V gene (reference sequence). V was cut by 4 bases and J by 5 bases, with 9 bases left in between. In DNA form, the CDR3 reads TGTGCCAGTAGTACGAGACAGAATAATTCACCCCTCCACTTT. Translation: CASSTRQNNSPLHF.

This chain uses TRBV10-3 with TRBJ1-1, with D tentatively TRBD1 (5 bases). The CDR3 is made up of 11 amino acids. Looked up from germline, CDR1 is ENHRY and CDR2 is SYGVKD. Trimming shortened V by 11 bases and J by 4 bases, and 11 bases separated the two germline ends. In nucleotides, the CDR3 is TGTGCCTTCGGAGGGGCCACTGAAGCTTTCTTT. It is translated as CAFGGATEAFF.

V gene TRBV11-1 combines with J gene TRBJ1-3; D is uncertain. V was cut by 6 bases and J by 4 bases, with 7 bases left in between. The length of the CDR3 is 12 residues. Germline CDR1 SGHAT, CDR2 FQDESV (reference sequence). The CDR3 nucleotides are TGTGCCAGCAGTAGCGAAGGAAACACCATATATTTT. Translation: CASSSEGNTIYF.

The V and J genes are TRBV27 and TRBJ1-5; D gene unclear. This CDR3 comprises 14 residues. With 8 bases removed from V and 3 bases from J, the gap between germline ends came to 14 bases. From germline, CDR1 is MNHEY and CDR2 SMNVEV (reference sequence). As DNA, the CDR3 is TGTGCCAGCCCTGCGCGGTATTACAATCAGCCCCAGCATTTT. Its protein is CASPARYYNQPQHF.

The chain joins TRBV10-3 to TRBJ1-2; 8 bases agree with TRBD1. This CDR3 is 14 amino acids long. In germline, CDR1 is ENHRY, CDR2 SYGVKD. After removal of 3 bases from V and 2 bases from J, the junction contained 2 bases not matched to a gene. This CDR3 reads CAISDRGLNYGYTF. For the CDR3, the DNA is TGTGCCATCAGTGACAGGGGGCTAAACTATGGCTACACCTTC.

The chain's CDR3 is CASSQVPLTSGGSEQFF. As DNA, the CDR3 is TGCGCCAGCAGCCAAGTACCTCTGACTAGCGGGGGATCTGAGCAGTTCTTC. The V call is TRBV4-1, the J call TRBJ2-1, with 12 bases that match TRBD2. Germline V gene lookup returns CDR1 MGHRA and CDR2 YSYEKL. The CDR3 spans 17 residues. Unmatched junction bases numbered 10, after V lost 1 base and J lost 9 bases.

The V call is TRBV11-3, the J call TRBJ2-3, with D perhaps matching TRBD1 (6 bases). This CDR3 spans 14 amino acids. Trimming pared 7 bases from V and 4 bases from J, leaving 15 bases between. Germline V gene lookup returns CDR1 SGHNT and CDR2 YENEEA. The CDR3 sequence: CASTQQTGADTQYF. The CDR3 nucleotides are TGTGCCAGCACCCAGCAGACAGGCGCAGATACGCAGTATTTT.

The chain combines TRBV7-6 with TRBJ2-5; 10 bases are shared with TRBD2. Per germline, CDR1 SGHVS and CDR2 FNYEAQ. The CDR3 is made up of 16 amino acids. V was pared by 5 bases and J by 2 bases, with 8 bases of the junction left unmatched. The DNA of the CDR3 is TGTGCCAGCAGCCTGTTTCTAGCGGGAGCGCAAGAGACCCAGTACTTC. As protein: CASSLFLAGAQETQYF.

This chain uses TRBV7-2 with TRBJ1-5; D not resolved. Per the germline V gene, CDR1 is SGHTA and CDR2 is FQGNSA. The V and J ends lost 5 bases and 8 bases respectively, with 16 bases between them. The CDR3 covers 14 residues. CDR3 protein: CASSPAAGLEPQHF. The CDR3 bases are TGTGCCAGCAGCCCGGCTGCGGGTCTGGAGCCCCAGCATTTT.

The chain couples TRBV25-1 to TRBJ1-2; D is undetermined. This CDR3 comprises 13 residues. Germline loops: CDR1 MGHDK, CDR2 SYGVNS. V lost 9 bases and J 0 bases, leaving 11 bases between the germline ends. Written as DNA, the CDR3 is TGTGCCAGTTCTTTGGGCTCTAACTATGGCTACACCTTC. This encodes CASSLGSNYGYTF.

The chain couples TRBV24-1 to TRBJ1-1; 9 positions match TRBD1. CDR1 and CDR2 (germline): KGHDR, SFDVKD. The CDR3 covers 14 residues. The J segment lost 2 bases and the V segment lost 7 bases, leaving 4 bases of the junction unmatched. DNA of the CDR3: TGTGCCACCAGACGGACAGGGGACAACACTGAAGCTTTCTTT. It codes for CATRRTGDNTEAFF.